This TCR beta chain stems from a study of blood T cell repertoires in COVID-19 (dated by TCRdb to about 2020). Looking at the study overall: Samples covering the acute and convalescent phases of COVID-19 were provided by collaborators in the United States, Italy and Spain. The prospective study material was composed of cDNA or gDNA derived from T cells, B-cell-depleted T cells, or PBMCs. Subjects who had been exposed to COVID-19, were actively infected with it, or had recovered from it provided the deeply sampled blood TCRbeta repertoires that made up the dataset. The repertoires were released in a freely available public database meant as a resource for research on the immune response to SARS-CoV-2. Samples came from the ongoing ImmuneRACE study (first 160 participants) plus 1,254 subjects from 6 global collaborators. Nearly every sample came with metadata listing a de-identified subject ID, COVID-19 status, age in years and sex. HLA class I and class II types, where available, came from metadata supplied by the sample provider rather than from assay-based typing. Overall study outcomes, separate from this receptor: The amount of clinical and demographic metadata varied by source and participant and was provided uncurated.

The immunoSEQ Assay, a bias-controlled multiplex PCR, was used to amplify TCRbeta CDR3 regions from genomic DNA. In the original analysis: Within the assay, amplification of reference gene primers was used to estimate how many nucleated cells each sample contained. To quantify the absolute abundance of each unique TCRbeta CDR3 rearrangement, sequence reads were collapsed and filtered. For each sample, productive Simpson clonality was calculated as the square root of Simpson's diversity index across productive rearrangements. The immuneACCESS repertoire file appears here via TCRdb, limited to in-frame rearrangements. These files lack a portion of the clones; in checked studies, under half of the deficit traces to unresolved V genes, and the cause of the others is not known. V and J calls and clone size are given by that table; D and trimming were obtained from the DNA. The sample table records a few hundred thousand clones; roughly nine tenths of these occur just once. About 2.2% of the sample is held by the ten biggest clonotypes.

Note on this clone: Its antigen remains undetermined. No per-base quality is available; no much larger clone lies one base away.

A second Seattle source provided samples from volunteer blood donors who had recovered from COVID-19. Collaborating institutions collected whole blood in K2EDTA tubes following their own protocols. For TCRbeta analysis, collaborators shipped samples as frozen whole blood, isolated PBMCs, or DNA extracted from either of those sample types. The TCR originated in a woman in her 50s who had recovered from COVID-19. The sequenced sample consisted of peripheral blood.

In nucleotides, the sequence is TGTGCCAGTAGTCCTGGACAGGCCCTTCGGGACACTGAAGCTTTCTTT. Its translation reads: CASSPGQALRDTEAFF. Here the chain combines TRBV19 and TRBJ1-1, with TRBD1 identical over 7 junction bases. The junction shows trimming of 5 bases on V and 3 bases on J, and the gene matches do not reach 12 bases of it. Sequences LNHDA (CDR1) and SQIVND (CDR2) are obtained from the germline V gene (reference sequence). Including the terminal cysteine and phenylalanine, the CDR3 comprises 16 residues. Just the 48-base CDR3 DNA is kept, in frame starting at base 1.